This T cell receptor (beta chain) was documented in a study of T cell responses to AZD1222 COVID-19 vaccine (dated by TCRdb to the early 2020s). With regard to the full study: Because spike-specific TCR depth and breadth did not differ between the two schedules, AZD1222 recipients who got a second dose at roughly 4 weeks were pooled with those who got a second dose at roughly 12 weeks. A total of around 240 trial participants underwent TCR sequencing, of whom about 210 received two doses of AZD1222 and some 26 received two doses of the MenACWY control vaccine. Trial participants were enrolled by age into subgroups of 18-55, 56-69 and 70-plus years, and about 150, 27 and 61 TCR-sequenced participants, respectively, were included in these subgroups.

The CDR3 regions of human TCRbeta chains were analyzed by immunosequencing. The published analysis was carried out like this. TCRs in the repertoires were compared against a reference library of SARS-CoV-2-specific TCRs that had been generated with the MIRA antigen-specificity platform. Breadth was defined as the fraction of unique TCRs that were SARS-CoV-2-associated. Depth was defined as the fraction of total T cells that were SARS-CoV-2-associated. Using the MIRA data, each spike-specific TCR was mapped to the spike region that the TCR reacts to and placed in a CD4 or CD8 class. Log10-transformed breadth and depth values were compared by one-way ANOVA with Sidak's multiple comparisons tests. Imported from immuneACCESS, the table was reduced by TCRdb to in-frame sequences with V and J called. These copies leave out some clones; in studies compared against another copy, an unresolved V gene accounts for under half, and the cause of the remainder is not known. The DNA gave D and trimming, while V, J and clone size come from that table. This sample lists about 120,000 clones; around 87% were detected once. The biggest ten clones account for under 11% of the sample.

Points on this clone: Its antigen specificity is not known. No qualities accompany the bases; no much larger clone lies one base away.

Paper-wide results and their limitations: No day 14 peak-response samples were available, so repertoires were characterized only after the peak T cell response. Conclusions about previously exposed vaccinees were limited because only six AZD1222 recipients were SARS-CoV-2 seropositive at baseline. Reportedly, close to half of the unique spike-specific TCRs recognized epitopes lying outside the regions that are mutated in the B.1.351 and B.1.1.7 variants. The 56-69-year group was small, and its depth increase did not reach significance, likely because of low power. The whole spike protein was spanned by vaccine-associated CD4 TCRs, and dominant responses were seen in regions 160-218 and 743-854. Spike-specific TCR breadth and depth rose significantly after two AZD1222 doses compared with day 0 and with MenACWY recipients. Participants were mostly white British and included more females than males, and it was suggested by the authors that clonal diversity may have been underestimated.

Sample time point, as interpreted from the label and publication: baseline before first vaccination. Samples from vaccinated people were obtained from the UK trials COV001 and COV002, which included a single-blind randomized controlled phase 2/3 trial of AZD1222 (ChAdOx1 nCoV-19) in healthy adults. For TCRbeta chain sequencing, PBMC samples were collected from trial participants at day 0 and at day 28 after the second dose. The CDR3 runs 14 amino acids, cysteine and phenylalanine included. Kept here is only the CDR3 DNA, which spans 42 bases and is read in frame from base 1. V is clipped by 0 bases and J by 5 bases, and the sequence between their germline boundaries is 7 bases long. Via the germline V gene (reference sequence), CDR1 is LNHNV and CDR2 YYDKDF.

The material sequenced was peripheral blood, taken on day 0 of AZD1222 vaccination. This sequence uses TRBV15 and TRBJ2-2; confidence is insufficient to name the D gene. This sequence was found in an adult in good health. The DNA reads as follows: TGTGCCACCAGCAGAGATCTGGGGACCGGGGAGCTGTTTTTT. Its translation reads: CATSRDLGTGELFF.